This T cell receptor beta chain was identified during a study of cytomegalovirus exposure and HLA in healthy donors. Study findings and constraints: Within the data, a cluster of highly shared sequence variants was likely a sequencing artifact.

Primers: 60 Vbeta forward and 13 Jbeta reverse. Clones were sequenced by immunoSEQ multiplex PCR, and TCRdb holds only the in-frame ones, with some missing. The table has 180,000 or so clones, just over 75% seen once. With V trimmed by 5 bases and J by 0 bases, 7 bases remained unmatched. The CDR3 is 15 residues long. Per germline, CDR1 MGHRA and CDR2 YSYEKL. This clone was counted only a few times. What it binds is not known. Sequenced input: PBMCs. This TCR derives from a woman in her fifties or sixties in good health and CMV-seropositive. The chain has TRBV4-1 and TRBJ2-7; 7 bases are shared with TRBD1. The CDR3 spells CASSYRGPSSYEQYF. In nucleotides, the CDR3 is TGCGCCAGCAGCTACAGGGGCCCTAGCTCCTACGAGCAGTACTTC.